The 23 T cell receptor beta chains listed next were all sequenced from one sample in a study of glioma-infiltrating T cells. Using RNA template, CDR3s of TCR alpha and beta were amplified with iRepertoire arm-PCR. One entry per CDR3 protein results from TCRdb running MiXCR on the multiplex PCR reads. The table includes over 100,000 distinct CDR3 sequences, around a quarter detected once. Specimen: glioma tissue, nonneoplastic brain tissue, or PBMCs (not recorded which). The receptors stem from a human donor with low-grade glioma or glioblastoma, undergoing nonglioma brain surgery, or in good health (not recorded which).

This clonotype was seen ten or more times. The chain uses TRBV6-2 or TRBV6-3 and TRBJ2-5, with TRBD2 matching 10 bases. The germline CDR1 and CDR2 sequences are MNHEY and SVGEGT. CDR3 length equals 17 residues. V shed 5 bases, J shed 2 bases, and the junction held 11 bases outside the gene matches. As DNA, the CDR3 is TGTGCCAGCAGTCGCCCCTTTCTAGCGGGGGCTCAAGAGACCCAGTACTTC. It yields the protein CASSRPFLAGAQETQYF.

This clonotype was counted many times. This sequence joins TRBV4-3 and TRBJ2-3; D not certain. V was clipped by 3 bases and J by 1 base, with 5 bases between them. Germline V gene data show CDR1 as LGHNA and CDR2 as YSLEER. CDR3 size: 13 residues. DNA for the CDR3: TGCGCCAGCAGCCACCAGGGCACAGATACGCAGTATTTT. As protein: CASSHQGTDTQYF.

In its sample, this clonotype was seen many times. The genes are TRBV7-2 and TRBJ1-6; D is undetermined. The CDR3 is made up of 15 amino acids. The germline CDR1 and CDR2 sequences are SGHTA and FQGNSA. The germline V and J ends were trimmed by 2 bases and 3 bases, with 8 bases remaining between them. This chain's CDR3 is CASSLQRHYNSPLHF. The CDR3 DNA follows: TGTGCCAGCAGCTTACAGCGACACTATAATTCACCCCTCCACTTT.

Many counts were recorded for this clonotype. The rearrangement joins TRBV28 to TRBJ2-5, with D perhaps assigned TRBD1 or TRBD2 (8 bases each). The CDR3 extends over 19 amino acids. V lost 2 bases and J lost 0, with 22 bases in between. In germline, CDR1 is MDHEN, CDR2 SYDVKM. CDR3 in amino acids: CASSLPRQGPLADQETQYF. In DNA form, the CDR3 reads TGTGCCAGCAGTTTACCGCGACAGGGGCCACTAGCGGACCAAGAGACCCAGTACTTC.

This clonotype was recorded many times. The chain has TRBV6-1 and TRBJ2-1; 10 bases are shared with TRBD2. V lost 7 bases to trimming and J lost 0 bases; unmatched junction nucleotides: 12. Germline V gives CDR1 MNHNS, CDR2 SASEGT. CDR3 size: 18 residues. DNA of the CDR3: TGTGCCAGCACCCCGAGAACTAGCGGGATTAGCTCCTACAATGAGCAGTTCTTC. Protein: CASTPRTSGISSYNEQFF.

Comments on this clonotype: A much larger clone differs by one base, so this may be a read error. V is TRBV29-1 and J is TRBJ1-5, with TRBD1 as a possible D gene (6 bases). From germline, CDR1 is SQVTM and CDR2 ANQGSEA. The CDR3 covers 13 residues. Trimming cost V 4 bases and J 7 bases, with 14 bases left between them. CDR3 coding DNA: TGCAGCGTTGTGGAACAGGGAGACCAGCCCCAGCATTTT. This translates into CSVVEQGDQPQHF.

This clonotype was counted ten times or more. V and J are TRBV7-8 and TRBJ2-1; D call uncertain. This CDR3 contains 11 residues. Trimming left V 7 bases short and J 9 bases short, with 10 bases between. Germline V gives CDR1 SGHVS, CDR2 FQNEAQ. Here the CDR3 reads CASTVYGEQFF. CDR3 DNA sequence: TGTGCCAGCACCGTTTACGGTGAGCAGTTCTTC.

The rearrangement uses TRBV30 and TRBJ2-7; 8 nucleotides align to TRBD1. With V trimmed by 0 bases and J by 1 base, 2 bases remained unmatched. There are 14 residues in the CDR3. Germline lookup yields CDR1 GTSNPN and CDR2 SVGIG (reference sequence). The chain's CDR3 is CAWSVGTGSYEQYF. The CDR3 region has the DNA TGTGCCTGGAGTGTAGGGACAGGATCCTACGAGCAGTACTTC.

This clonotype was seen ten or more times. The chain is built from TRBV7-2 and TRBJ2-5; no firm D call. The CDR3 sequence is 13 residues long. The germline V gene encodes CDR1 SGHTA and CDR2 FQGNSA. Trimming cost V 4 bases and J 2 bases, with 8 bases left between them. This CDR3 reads CASSSFGQETQYF. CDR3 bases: TGTGCCAGCAGCTCCTTCGGGCAAGAGACCCAGTACTTC.

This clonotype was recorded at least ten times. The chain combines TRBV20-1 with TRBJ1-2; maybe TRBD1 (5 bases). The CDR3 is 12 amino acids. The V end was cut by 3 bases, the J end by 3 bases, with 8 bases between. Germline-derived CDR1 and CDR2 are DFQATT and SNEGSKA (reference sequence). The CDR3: CSASAGYYGYTF. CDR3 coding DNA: TGCAGTGCTAGCGCAGGGTACTATGGCTACACCTTC.

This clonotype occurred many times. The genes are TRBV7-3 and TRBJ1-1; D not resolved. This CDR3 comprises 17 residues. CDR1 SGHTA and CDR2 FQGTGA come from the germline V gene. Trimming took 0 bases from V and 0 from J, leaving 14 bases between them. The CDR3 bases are TGTGCCAGCAGCTTAACAGGAGGGAGCAGAATGAACACTGAAGCTTTCTTT. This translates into CASSLTGGSRMNTEAFF.

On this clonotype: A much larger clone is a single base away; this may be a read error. CDR3 in amino acids: CASSSTVGLTDTQYF. In DNA, the CDR3 is TGTGCCAGCAGCTCGACCGTAGGGTTAACAGATACGCAGTATTTT. The J gene is TRBJ2-3, the V gene TRBV7-9; D gene unclear. In germline, CDR1 is SEHNR, CDR2 FQNEAQ (reference sequence). The CDR3 has 15 residues. Trimming pared 4 bases from V and 3 bases from J, leaving 14 bases between.

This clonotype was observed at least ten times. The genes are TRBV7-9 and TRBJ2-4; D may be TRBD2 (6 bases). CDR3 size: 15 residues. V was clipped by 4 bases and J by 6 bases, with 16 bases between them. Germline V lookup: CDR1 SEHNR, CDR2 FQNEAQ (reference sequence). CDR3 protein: CASSSPGSWGNIQYF. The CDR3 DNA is TGTGCCAGCAGCTCCCCCGGGAGCTGGGGAAACATTCAGTACTTC.

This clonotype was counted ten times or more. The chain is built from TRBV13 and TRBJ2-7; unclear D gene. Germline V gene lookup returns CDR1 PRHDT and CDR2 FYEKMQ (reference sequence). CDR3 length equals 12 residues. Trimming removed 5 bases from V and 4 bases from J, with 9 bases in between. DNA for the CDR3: TGTGCCAGCAGCACCGACGGATACGAGCAGTACTTC. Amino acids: CASSTDGYEQYF. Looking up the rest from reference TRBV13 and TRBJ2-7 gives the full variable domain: AAGVIQSPRHLIKEKRETATLKCYPIPRHDTVYWYQQGPGQDPQFLISFYEKMQSDKGSIPDRFSAQQFSDYHSELNMSSLELGDSALYFCASSTDGYEQYFGPGTRLTVT.

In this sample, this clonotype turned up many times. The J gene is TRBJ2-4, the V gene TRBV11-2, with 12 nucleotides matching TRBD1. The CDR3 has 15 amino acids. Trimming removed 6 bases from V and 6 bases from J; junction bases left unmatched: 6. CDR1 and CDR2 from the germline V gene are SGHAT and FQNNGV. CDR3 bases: TGTGCCAGCAGTCAAGGGACAGGGGGCGCAAACATTCAGTACTTC. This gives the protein CASSQGTGGANIQYF. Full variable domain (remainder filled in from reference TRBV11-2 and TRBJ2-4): EAGVAQSPRYKIIEKRQSVAFWCNPISGHATLYWYQQILGQGPKLLIQFQNNGVVDDSQLPKDRFSAERLKGVDSTLKIQPAKLEDSAVYLCASSQGTGGANIQYFGAGTRLSVL.

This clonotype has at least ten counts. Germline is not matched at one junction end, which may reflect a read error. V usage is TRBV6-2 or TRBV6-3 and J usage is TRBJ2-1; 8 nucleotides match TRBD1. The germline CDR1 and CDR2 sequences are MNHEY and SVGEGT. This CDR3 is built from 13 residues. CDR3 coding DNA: TGTTCCAGCGCAGGGGGCCAGTTGGATGAGCAGTTCTTC. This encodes CSSAGGQLDEQFF.

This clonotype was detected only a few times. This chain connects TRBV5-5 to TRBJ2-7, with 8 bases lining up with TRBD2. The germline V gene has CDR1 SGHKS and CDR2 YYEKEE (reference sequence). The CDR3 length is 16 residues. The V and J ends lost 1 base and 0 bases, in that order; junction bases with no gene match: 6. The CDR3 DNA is TGTGCCAGCAGCTTGAGGGCGGGAGGAACCTCCTACGAGCAGTACTTC. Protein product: CASSLRAGGTSYEQYF.

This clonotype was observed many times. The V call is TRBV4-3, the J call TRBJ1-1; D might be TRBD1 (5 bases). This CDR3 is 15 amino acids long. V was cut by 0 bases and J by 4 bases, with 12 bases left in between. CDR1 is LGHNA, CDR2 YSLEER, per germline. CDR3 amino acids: CASSQDREGSTEAFF. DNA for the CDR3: TGCGCCAGCAGCCAAGACAGGGAGGGGAGCACTGAAGCTTTCTTT.

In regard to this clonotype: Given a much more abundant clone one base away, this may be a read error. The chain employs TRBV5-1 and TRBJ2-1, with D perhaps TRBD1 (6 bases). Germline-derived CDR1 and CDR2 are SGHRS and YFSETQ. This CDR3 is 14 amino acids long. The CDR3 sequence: CAGSLGHPTNEQFF. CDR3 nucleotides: TGCGCCGGCAGCTTGGGACATCCGACAAATGAGCAGTTCTTC.

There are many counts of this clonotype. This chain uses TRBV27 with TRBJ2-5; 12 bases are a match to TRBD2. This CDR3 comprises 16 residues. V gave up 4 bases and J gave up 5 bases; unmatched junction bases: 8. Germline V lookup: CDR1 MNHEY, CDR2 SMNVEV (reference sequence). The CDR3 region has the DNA TGTGCCAGCAGTTCCGGACTAGCGGGAAAGGGCGAGACCCAGTACTTC. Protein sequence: CASSSGLAGKGETQYF.

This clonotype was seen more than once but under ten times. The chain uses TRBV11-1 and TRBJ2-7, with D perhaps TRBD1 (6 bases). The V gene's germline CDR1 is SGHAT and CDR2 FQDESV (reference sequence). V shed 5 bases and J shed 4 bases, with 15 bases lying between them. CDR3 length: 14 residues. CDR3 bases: TGTGCCAGCAGCACATACCGGGACAAGTACGAGCAGTACTTC. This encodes CASSTYRDKYEQYF.

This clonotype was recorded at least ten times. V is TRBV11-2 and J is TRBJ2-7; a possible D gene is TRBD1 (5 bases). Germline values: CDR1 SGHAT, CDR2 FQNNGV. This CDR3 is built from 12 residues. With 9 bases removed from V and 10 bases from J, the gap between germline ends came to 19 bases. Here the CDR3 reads CASQGAGIEQYF. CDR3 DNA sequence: TGTGCCAGTCAAGGCGCAGGGATAGAACAGTACTTC.

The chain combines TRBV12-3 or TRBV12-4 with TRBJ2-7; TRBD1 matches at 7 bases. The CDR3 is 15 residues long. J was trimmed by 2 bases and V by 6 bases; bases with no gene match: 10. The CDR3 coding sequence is TGTGCCAGCAGGGAAGCCGGACAGGCCACCTACGAGCAGTACTTC. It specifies CASREAGQATYEQYF.